This entry is about one TCR beta chain. Here immunoSEQ multiplex PCR was the method, and the copy in TCRdb shows in-frame clones only, minus some. The sample carries fewer than 50,000 clones, almost 65% recorded once. The data are from a study of radiotherapy plus CTLA-4 blockade in lung cancer. As for the study in general: Among all patients, approximately 18% showed objective responses, while about 30% had disease control.

Chemo-refractory metastatic non-small-cell lung cancer patients were treated with focal radiation plus CTLA-4 blockade with ipilimumab. The germline V gene has CDR1 LGHNA and CDR2 YSLEER. V lost 3 bases to trimming and J lost 3 bases; unmatched junction nucleotides: 6. CDR3 length equals 15 residues. The chain employs TRBV4-3 and TRBJ2-7; 9 nucleotides line up with TRBD1. The origin of this receptor is a human donor with non-small cell lung cancer who had a partial response to radiotherapy plus ipilimumab. Sequencing was performed on peripheral blood, taken from a patient treated with radiotherapy plus ipilimumab. The CDR3 coding sequence is TGCGCCAGCAGCCAGCACCGGGACAGGGACTACGAGCAGTACTTC. Translating gives CASSQHRDRDYEQYF.